The next 26 T cell receptor beta chains were all read from a single sample in a study of regulatory T cells in long-lasting Graves disease. The time point was: newly diagnosed GD, antithyroid drugs for less than 3 months. PBMC-derived RNA was used for the TCR library. The TCR beta library used iRepertoire HTBI primers with Arm-PCR amplification of CDR3. TCRdb processed the multiplex PCR reads anew with MiXCR; each CDR3 protein has one entry. In the table there are around 480,000 distinct CDR3 sequences, about 16% of which are singletons. The same sample was also studied in work on T cells in Graves' hyperthyroidism and ophthalmopathy.

The specimen comprised peripheral blood mononuclear cells (PBMCs), sampled at new diagnosis, from a patient treated with antithyroid drugs. These receptors all come from a woman aged 40-65 years with Graves disease.

This clonotype was seen ten or more times. V gene TRBV12-3 or TRBV12-4 combines with J gene TRBJ1-2; D possibly corresponds to TRBD1 (5 bases). V shed 3 bases and J shed 4 bases, with 9 bases lying between them. The CDR3 loop spans 13 amino acids. CDR3 sequence: CASSLGVTYGYTF. DNA for the CDR3: TGTGCCAGCAGTTTGGGGGTTACCTATGGCTACACCTTC.

The gene calls are TRBV6-2 or TRBV6-3 and TRBJ2-1; 10 bases map to TRBD2. The J call is in doubt because the DNA end fits TRBJ2-5 better. Per the germline V gene, CDR1 is MNHEY and CDR2 is SVGEGT. This CDR3 is 12 amino acids long. CDR3 protein: CAISGGGSAQYF. The CDR3 DNA is TGTGCCATCAGCGGGGGGGGTTCGGCCCAGTACTTC.

For this clonotype: This may stem from a read error, because a much larger clone lies one nucleotide away. The chain is built from TRBV7-3 and TRBJ1-1; 8 bases agree with TRBD1. Germline assignment: CDR1 SGHTA and CDR2 FQGTGA. Trimming cost V 5 bases and J 4 bases; bases outside gene matches: 6. There are 14 residues in the CDR3. CDR3 DNA sequence: TGTGCCAGCAGCGCACAGGGGGTAGGCACTGAAGCTTTCTTT. It codes for CASSAQGVGTEAFF.

This clonotype has ten or more counts. The CDR3 region is CASRRSRAGSYEQYF. CDR3 coding DNA: TGTGCCAGCAGAAGGAGCCGGGCCGGCTCCTACGAGCAGTACTTC. V and J are TRBV12-3 or TRBV12-4 and TRBJ2-7; D is unclear. V lost 6 bases and J lost 0, with 15 bases in between. This CDR3 spans 15 amino acids.

The chain carries TRBV28 and TRBJ2-1; 8 bases line up with TRBD1. Looked up from germline, CDR1 is MDHEN and CDR2 is SYDVKM. Losses at the gene ends were 4 bases for V and 8 bases for J; bases not matched to a gene: 10. The CDR3 has 15 residues. CDR3 protein: CASSYIPGGAYEQFF. In DNA, the CDR3 is TGTGCCAGCAGTTATATCCCAGGGGGCGCGTATGAGCAGTTCTTC.

This clonotype was counted at least ten times. The genes are TRBV6-1 and TRBJ2-1; TRBD1 aligns across 7 bases. The V segment lost 8 bases and the J segment 3 bases; nucleotides outside the gene matches: 13. Germline lookup yields CDR1 MNHNS and CDR2 SASEGT. The CDR3 is 16 amino acids. The CDR3 loop is CASERPATGIYNEQFF. The CDR3 region has the DNA TGTGCCAGCGAACGCCCCGCGACAGGGATCTACAATGAGCAGTTCTTC.

Comment on this clonotype: A read error likely explains this, since a far larger clone differs by one base. This sequence joins TRBV12-3 or TRBV12-4 and TRBJ2-7; either TRBD1 or TRBD2 may fit D (5 bases each). The CDR3 is 14 amino acids. V was shortened by 5 bases and J by 7 bases, with 18 bases between the two germline ends. The CDR3 bases are TGTGCCAGCAGTACCTCCGGGACCATCTGGGAGCAGTACTTC. It specifies CASSTSGTIWEQYF.

This clonotype was recorded a few times. The rearrangement joins TRBV11-3 to TRBJ2-1, with TRBD2 identical over 10 bases. CDR3 length: 16 residues. Germline V lookup: CDR1 SGHNT, CDR2 YENEEA. V shed 1 base, J shed 8 bases, and the junction held 8 bases outside the gene matches. The DNA for the CDR3 is TGTGCCAGCAGCTTAGTCAGCGGGGGGGTAGGGTATGAGCAGTTCTTC. This sequence encodes CASSLVSGGVGYEQFF.

This clonotype was seen many times. This chain joins TRBV30 and TRBJ2-1, with D possibly being TRBD1 (5 bases). There are 12 residues in the CDR3. V was pared by 3 bases and J by 8 bases, with 11 bases between. The germline gives CDR1 GTSNPN, CDR2 SVGIG (reference sequence). In DNA, the CDR3 is TGTGCCTGGAGAGGGGTACTCGATGAGCAGTTCTTC. It codes for CAWRGVLDEQFF.

In this sample, this clonotype turned up a few times. Relative to the germline gene, one junction end is altered; a read error may explain this. V gene TRBV20-1 combines with J gene TRBJ2-1; D ambiguous. CDR3 length: 10 residues. Per the germline V gene, CDR1 is DFQATT and CDR2 is SNEGSKA (reference sequence). The CDR3 here is CSARVGEQLF. The CDR3 DNA follows: TGCAGTGCTAGGGTTGGTGAGCAGCTCTTC.

With regard to this clonotype: A much larger clonotype is one base distant, so this may be a read error. The conserved phenylalanine or tryptophan normally closing the CDR3 is absent here, so this likely arose from a read error. The rearrangement uses TRBV6-2 or TRBV6-3 and TRBJ1-1; D is unresolved. The CDR3 sequence is 15 residues long. CDR1 and CDR2 (germline): MNHEY, SVGEGT. V was shortened by 5 bases and J by 2 bases, with 15 bases between the two germline ends. The CDR3 loop is CASSHARLTNTEAFS. The CDR3 DNA reads as TGTGCCAGCAGTCACGCCCGGCTAACAAACACTGAAGCTTTCTCT.

This clonotype was seen at least ten times. V usage is TRBV20-1 and J usage is TRBJ1-1, with 8 bases that match TRBD1. V trimming: 6 bases; J trimming: 1 base; junction bases outside the gene matches: 10. Germline loops: CDR1 DFQATT, CDR2 SNEGSKA (reference sequence). The CDR3 sequence is 15 residues long. As DNA, the CDR3 is TGCAGTGCCGACCTCAGGGGGCACGGGAACACTGAAGCTTTCTTT. Translating it yields CSADLRGHGNTEAFF.

This clonotype was detected many times. The V gene is TRBV5-1, the J gene TRBJ1-6, with TRBD1 matching over 9 bases. Losses at the gene ends were 4 bases for V and 4 bases for J; bases not matched to a gene: 6. From germline, CDR1 is SGHRS and CDR2 YFSETQ. The CDR3 has 16 amino acids. Written as DNA, the CDR3 is TGCGCCAGCAGCAATGGACAGGGGAAATATAATTCACCCCTCCACTTT. Its protein is CASSNGQGKYNSPLHF. Combining the CDR3 with reference TRBV5-1 and TRBJ1-6 gives the whole variable domain KAGVTQTPRYLIKTRGQQVTLSCSPISGHRSVSWYQQTPGQGLQFLFEYFSETQRNKGNFPGRFSGRQFSNSRSEMNVSTLELGDSALYLCASSNGQGKYNSPLHFGNGTRLTVT.

This clonotype appeared many times. The chain couples TRBV11-2 to TRBJ1-2; D call uncertain. CDR3 size: 14 residues. Germline values: CDR1 SGHAT, CDR2 FQNNGV. Trimming left V 5 bases short and J 8 bases short, with 18 bases between. CDR3 residues: CASSQTYRGRGYTF. The CDR3 DNA is TGTGCCAGCAGCCAAACCTACCGGGGTCGCGGCTACACCTTC.

This clonotype was counted many times. The chain uses TRBV20-1 and TRBJ2-7, with D perhaps matching TRBD2 (6 bases). Germline-derived CDR1 and CDR2 are DFQATT and SNEGSKA (reference sequence). This CDR3 is built from 13 residues. V lost 0 bases and J 10 bases, leaving 16 bases between the germline ends. The CDR3 reads CSAREGGSSIQYF. The CDR3 DNA is TGCAGTGCTAGAGAGGGAGGCAGCTCAATTCAGTACTTC.

The table lists this clonotype with a few counts. The chain couples TRBV7-9 to TRBJ2-2; 8 bases line up with TRBD1. The germline gives CDR1 SEHNR, CDR2 FQNEAQ (reference sequence). This CDR3 is built from 14 residues. V was clipped by 3 bases and J by 7 bases; unmatched bases: 4. CDR3 loop: CASSFAGGGGELFF. The DNA for the CDR3 is TGTGCCAGCAGCTTTGCAGGGGGCGGCGGGGAGCTGTTTTTT.

This clonotype appeared many times. This chain uses TRBV9 with TRBJ1-1; D remains unclear. Trimming left V 2 bases short and J 0 bases short, with 8 bases between. There are 14 residues in the CDR3. The germline V gene has CDR1 SGDLS and CDR2 YYNGEE. CDR3 sequence (DNA): TGTGCCAGCAGCGTTGAGTCGATGAACACTGAAGCTTTCTTT. Residues: CASSVESMNTEAFF.

The chain has TRBV2 and TRBJ2-4; maybe TRBD2 (7 bases). CDR1 is SNHLY, CDR2 FYNNEI, per germline. Trimming took 6 bases from V and 8 from J, leaving 20 bases between them. The CDR3 extends over 15 amino acids. The DNA for the CDR3 is TGTGCCAGCAGGACTTCGGGGGGCGATAAATACATTCAGTACTTC. It is translated as CASRTSGGDKYIQYF.

This clonotype was picked up many times. This chain uses TRBV12-3 or TRBV12-4 with TRBJ1-1, with 7 nucleotides matching TRBD1. V lost 0 bases and J lost 2; bases outside the gene matches: 3. CDR3 length: 15 amino acids. CDR3 region: CASSLAHRGNTEAFF. CDR3 in DNA: TGTGCCAGCAGTTTAGCGCACAGGGGTAACACTGAAGCTTTCTTT.

This clonotype was seen more than once but under ten times. The genes are TRBV7-8 and TRBJ2-2; D unresolved. Germline V gene sequence: CDR1 SGHVS, CDR2 FQNEAQ. The CDR3 consists of 16 residues. V was cut by 2 bases and J by 4 bases, with 14 bases left in between. CDR3 residues: CASSLTRLPSTGELFF. The CDR3 bases are TGTGCCAGCAGCTTAACACGTCTTCCTAGCACCGGGGAGCTGTTTTTT.

In this sample, this clonotype turned up many times. This rearrangement joins TRBV5-1 to TRBJ1-1, with D tentatively TRBD1 (5 bases). The V gene lost 5 bases and the J gene lost 6 bases, with 23 bases spanning the gap. This CDR3 is 16 amino acids long. Germline V gene data show CDR1 as SGHRS and CDR2 as YFSETQ. The CDR3 region is CASRRDVGARGAEAFF. CDR3 nucleotide sequence: TGCGCCAGCAGAAGGGATGTCGGGGCCCGAGGGGCTGAAGCTTTCTTT.

In its sample, this clonotype was seen many times. The V and J genes are TRBV29-1 and TRBJ1-4; 8 bases are shared with TRBD1. The CDR3 has 12 amino acids. Germline CDR1 reads SQVTM; CDR2 reads ANQGSEA. V trimming: 1 base; J trimming: 8 bases; junction bases outside the gene matches: 0. The CDR3 loop is CSVEGQGEKLFF. CDR3 coding DNA: TGCAGCGTTGAAGGACAGGGGGAAAAACTGTTTTTT.

The genes are TRBV2 and TRBJ2-3; D may be TRBD2 (5 bases). The germline V gene encodes CDR1 SNHLY and CDR2 FYNNEI. V lost 3 bases and J lost 5, with 12 bases in between. The CDR3 is 14 residues long. In DNA form, the CDR3 reads TGTGCCAGCAGTGAGTGGACTTTTGTAGATACGCAGTATTTT. It codes for CASSEWTFVDTQYF.

The V and J genes are TRBV19 and TRBJ2-7; 7 bases are a match to TRBD1. Germline loops: CDR1 LNHDA, CDR2 SQIVND (reference sequence). The CDR3 is 17 residues long. Germline trimming cut 5 bases from V and 0 bases from J; bases unmatched to any gene: 13. The CDR3 bases are TGTGCCAGTAGTCGAGGGGGAATCGGGACAGACTCCTACGAGCAGTACTTC. It specifies CASSRGGIGTDSYEQYF.

This clonotype appeared many times. Sequence at one end of the junction differs from germline and may be a read error. The chain combines TRBV7-3 with TRBJ2-7, with 11 bases matching TRBD1. The germline V gene has CDR1 SGHTA and CDR2 FQGTGA. CDR3 size: 13 residues. For the CDR3, the DNA is TGTGCCGGCAGTCCGGACAGGGGGCAGGAGCAGTACTTC. This codes for CAGSPDRGQEQYF.

V and J are TRBV12-3 or TRBV12-4 and TRBJ2-2, with 7 bases that match TRBD1. J lost 6 bases, V lost 6 bases, and 7 bases had no gene match. The CDR3 consists of 14 residues. This CDR3 reads CASRFTGAAGELFF. DNA of the CDR3: TGTGCCAGCAGATTCACAGGGGCTGCCGGGGAGCTGTTTTTT.